The 23 T cell receptor beta chains below were found in one sample sequenced in a study of cytomegalovirus exposure and HLA in healthy donors. The PCR used 60 Vbeta and 13 Jbeta primers. Using immunoSEQ multiplex PCR, the repertoire was profiled, and TCRdb retains in-frame clones only, with some absent. The data show 120,000 or so clones, with 81% seen just once and more than 1.5% held by the top ten. The specimen sequenced was PBMCs. The origin of the receptors is a man aged 18 to 30 in good health and CMV-seronegative.

This sequence joins TRBV9 and TRBJ1-3, with D unclear. The germline V gene has CDR1 SGDLS and CDR2 YYNGEE. Trimming removed 4 bases from V and 4 bases from J, with 9 bases in between. CDR3 length: 13 residues. Written as DNA, the CDR3 is TGTGCCAGCAGCCTCCCGGGGGGAAACACCATATATTTT. It specifies CASSLPGGNTIYF.

The CDR3 bases are TGTGCCAGCAGTGGATCAGGGGTGGGTACGCAGTATTTT. Protein product: CASSGSGVGTQYF. The chain combines TRBV6-1 with TRBJ2-3; TRBD1 might be the D (6 bases). CDR3 size: 13 residues. The germline V gene has CDR1 MNHNS and CDR2 SASEGT. V lost 4 bases and J 8 bases, leaving 13 bases between the germline ends.

The rearrangement uses TRBV2 and TRBJ2-1; a weak D match, TRBD1 (5 bases). Looked up from germline, CDR1 is SNHLY and CDR2 is FYNNEI. With 7 bases removed from V and 7 bases from J, the gap between germline ends came to 14 bases. The CDR3 has 13 amino acids. DNA for the CDR3: TGTGCCAGCAACGTTCGGCAGGGTAATGAGCAGTTCTTC. As protein: CASNVRQGNEQFF.

V usage is TRBV10-3 and J usage is TRBJ1-1; 9 bases align to TRBD1. V lost 3 bases, J lost 5 bases, and 4 bases stayed unmatched. Germline loops: CDR1 ENHRY, CDR2 SYGVKD. The length of the CDR3 is 14 residues. The CDR3 loop is CAISETGGRTEAFF. In DNA form, the CDR3 reads TGTGCCATCAGTGAAACAGGGGGCAGGACTGAAGCTTTCTTT.

The V and J genes are TRBV6-5 and TRBJ1-5; 8 nucleotides agree with TRBD1. With V trimmed by 6 bases and J by 6 bases, 7 bases remained unmatched. The germline V gene encodes CDR1 MNHEY and CDR2 SVGAGI. The CDR3 runs to 14 residues. The CDR3 DNA follows: TGTGCCAGCAGCGTACAGGGGGTAAGTCAGCCCCAGCATTTT. Encoded protein: CASSVQGVSQPQHF.

The chain has TRBV7-2 and TRBJ1-2; 8 bases align to TRBD1. Germline-derived CDR1 and CDR2 are SGHTA and FQGNSA. V was pared by 6 bases and J by 4 bases, with 10 bases of the junction left unmatched. This CDR3 is built from 15 residues. The CDR3 region is CASRDRARGFYGYTF. The CDR3 DNA sequence: TGTGCCAGCAGGGACAGGGCCAGGGGGTTCTATGGCTACACCTTC.

The V call is TRBV7-8, the J call TRBJ1-1; TRBD1 matches at 7 bases. The V segment lost 6 bases and the J segment 0 bases; nucleotides outside the gene matches: 7. Per the germline V gene, CDR1 is SGHVS and CDR2 is FQNEAQ. The CDR3 has 15 amino acids. This chain's CDR3 is CASSRGTAMNTEAFF. In nucleotides, the CDR3 is TGTGCCAGCAGTCGAGGGACAGCAATGAACACTGAAGCTTTCTTT.

This clone was seen a handful of times. This chain uses TRBV2 with TRBJ2-3; 8 nucleotides agree with TRBD2. The CDR3 length is 14 residues. The V and J ends lost 8 bases and 2 bases, in that order; junction bases with no gene match: 6. Germline lookup yields CDR1 SNHLY and CDR2 FYNNEI. CDR3 protein: CASVAGPLTDTQYF. The CDR3 DNA follows: TGTGCCAGCGTAGCGGGGCCTCTCACAGATACGCAGTATTTT.

In its sample, this clone was seen once. The chain has TRBV27 and TRBJ2-1; D may be TRBD1 (6 bases). V lost 6 bases to trimming and J lost 7 bases, with 13 bases between them. The CDR3 is made up of 13 amino acids. Germline CDR1 and CDR2: MNHEY and SMNVEV (reference sequence). The CDR3 DNA reads as TGTGCCAGCAGACCCTATCAGGGGAATGAGCAGTTCTTC. Its translation is CASRPYQGNEQFF.

This clone was observed once. The V call is TRBV19, the J call TRBJ2-3, with 12 bases fitting TRBD2. The CDR3 contains 18 residues. Germline CDR1 LNHDA, CDR2 SQIVND (reference sequence). V dropped 5 bases and J dropped 1; count of bases not matched to a gene: 10. The DNA for the CDR3 is TGTGCCAGTAGTGAGGCGCTAGCGGGGGGGCCCGGCACAGATACGCAGTATTTT. It codes for CASSEALAGGPGTDTQYF.

The rearrangement joins TRBV5-1 to TRBJ2-5; D ambiguous. The V and J ends lost 2 bases and 5 bases respectively, with 10 bases between them. Germline V lookup: CDR1 SGHRS, CDR2 YFSETQ. The CDR3 has 13 residues. DNA of the CDR3: TGCGCCAGCAGCTTCCCTGGCACGGAGACCCAGTACTTC. Residues: CASSFPGTETQYF.

The rearrangement uses TRBV4-1 and TRBJ2-1; 7 nucleotides match TRBD2. The CDR3 covers 14 residues. J gave up 5 bases and V 4 bases, and 5 bases lay outside the gene matches. Germline values: CDR1 MGHRA, CDR2 YSYEKL. Here the CDR3 DNA reads TGCGCCAGCAGCCTTTTGGGGAGGGACAATGAGCAGTTCTTC. Residues: CASSLLGRDNEQFF.

J is TRBJ1-1 and V is TRBV4-3; no reliable D call. The germline gives CDR1 LGHNA, CDR2 YSLEER. With 4 bases removed from V and 1 base from J, the gap between germline ends came to 7 bases. The CDR3 contains 13 residues. The CDR3 bases are TGCGCCAGCAGCCGTACCAGGAACACTGAAGCTTTCTTT. It codes for CASSRTRNTEAFF.

V gene TRBV6-1 combines with J gene TRBJ2-5; a possible D gene is TRBD1 (5 bases). V was trimmed by 1 base and J by 5 bases, leaving 20 bases between them. The CDR3 contains 17 residues. CDR1 MNHNS and CDR2 SASEGT come from the germline V gene. CDR3 in DNA: TGTGCCAGCAGTGAAGGGTGGAGACAGTCCCCCGGGGAGACCCAGTACTTC. Translating gives CASSEGWRQSPGETQYF.

Turning to this clone: One junction end does not reproduce the germline sequence, and a read error may be involved. The chain joins TRBV7-3 to TRBJ1-1; D remains unclear. Looked up from germline, CDR1 is SGHTA and CDR2 is FQGTGA. This CDR3 has 10 amino acids. The CDR3 region is CASSSRLYRF. DNA of the CDR3: TGTGCCAGCAGCTCGCGCCTCTACCGCTTT.

The rearrangement uses TRBV7-6 and TRBJ2-1; 7 bases align to TRBD1. Germline CDR1 is SGHVS and CDR2 is FNYEAQ. Losses at the gene ends were 6 bases for V and 0 bases for J; bases not matched to a gene: 11. The CDR3 has 17 residues. CDR3 DNA: TGTGCCAGCAGGGGCTACAGGGGAAAGGGCTCCTACAATGAGCAGTTCTTC. Encoded protein: CASRGYRGKGSYNEQFF.

In its sample, this clone was seen a few times. The chain employs TRBV7-2 and TRBJ2-7, with 8 bases lining up with TRBD1. This CDR3 has 15 amino acids. The J segment lost 2 bases and the V segment lost 5 bases, leaving 8 bases of the junction unmatched. CDR1 and CDR2 (germline): SGHTA, FQGNSA. The CDR3 nucleotides read TGTGCCAGCAGCCCTCAAGGGACAGGCCCCTACGAGCAGTACTTC. It is translated as CASSPQGTGPYEQYF.

The chain is built from TRBV5-4 and TRBJ1-6; 10 bases match TRBD1. CDR1 SGHNT and CDR2 YYREEE come from the germline V gene (reference sequence). The V and J ends lost 3 bases and 16 bases, in that order; junction bases with no gene match: 4. The CDR3 length is 12 residues. CDR3 coding DNA: TGTGCCAGCAGCTCAGGACAGGGGGAACTCCACTTT. Its protein product is CASSSGQGELHF.

The V gene is TRBV4-3, the J gene TRBJ2-1, with D perhaps TRBD1 (5 bases). CDR3 length equals 20 residues. The germline CDR1 and CDR2 sequences are LGHNA and YSLEER. V was trimmed by 1 base and J by 0 bases, leaving 22 bases between them. The DNA of the CDR3 is TGCGCCAGCAGCCAAGGGCAGGGCCGCCGAAGATCGAGCTCCTACAATGAGCAGTTCTTC. As protein: CASSQGQGRRRSSSYNEQFF.

V and J are TRBV6-4 and TRBJ1-6; 9 bases agree with TRBD1. This CDR3 comprises 15 residues. The trim removed 5 bases at V and 5 bases at J, leaving 4 bases unmatched. From germline, CDR1 is MRHNA and CDR2 SNTAGT. CDR3 region: CASSTGQGDNSPLHF. The DNA of the CDR3 is TGTGCCAGCAGTACGGGACAGGGAGATAATTCACCCCTCCACTTT.

This clone turned up a few times. The V gene is TRBV14, the J gene TRBJ1-2; possible D gene TRBD1, 5 bases. Germline assignment: CDR1 SGHDN and CDR2 FVKESK. V was pared by 1 base and J by 7 bases, with 7 bases between. CDR3 length equals 12 residues. CDR3 DNA sequence: TGTGCCAGCAGCCAAGGGGGCTCTGGCTACACCTTC. It encodes CASSQGGSGYTF.

The V gene is TRBV19, the J gene TRBJ1-5; 8 bases are a match to TRBD1. This CDR3 is built from 17 residues. With 6 bases clipped from V and 7 bases from J, the junction kept 17 bases outside the gene matches. CDR1 and CDR2 from the germline V gene are LNHDA and SQIVND (reference sequence). The CDR3 DNA is TGTGCCAGTAGGGCCGGTCGGACAGGGTCCGTCCGGCAGCCCCAGCATTTT. Its protein product is CASRAGRTGSVRQPQHF.

The table lists this clone with a count of one. CDR3 sequence: CATSRDKEGIRGNTIYF. Written as DNA, the CDR3 is TGTGCCACCAGCAGAGATAAGGAGGGGATTAGGGGAAACACCATATATTTT. This rearrangement joins TRBV15 to TRBJ1-3; a possible D gene is TRBD1 (5 bases). V was pared by 0 bases and J by 4 bases, with 16 bases between. CDR1 is LNHNV, CDR2 YYDKDF, per germline (reference sequence). CDR3 size: 17 residues.